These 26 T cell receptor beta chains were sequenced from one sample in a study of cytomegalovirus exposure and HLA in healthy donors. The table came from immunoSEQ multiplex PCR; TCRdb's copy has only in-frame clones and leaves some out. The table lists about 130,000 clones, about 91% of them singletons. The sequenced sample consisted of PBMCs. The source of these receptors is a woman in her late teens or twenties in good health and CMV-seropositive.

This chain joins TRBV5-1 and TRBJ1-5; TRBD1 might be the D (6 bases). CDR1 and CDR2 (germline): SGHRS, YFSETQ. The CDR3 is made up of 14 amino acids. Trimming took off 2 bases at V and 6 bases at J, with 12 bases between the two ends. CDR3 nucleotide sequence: TGCGCCAGCAGCTTAAGGGGGGGCGGTCAGCCCCAGCATTTT. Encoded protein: CASSLRGGGQPQHF.

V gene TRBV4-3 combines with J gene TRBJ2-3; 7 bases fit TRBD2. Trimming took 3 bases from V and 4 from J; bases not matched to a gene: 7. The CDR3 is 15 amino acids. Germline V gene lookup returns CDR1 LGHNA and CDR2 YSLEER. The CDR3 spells CASSQLLGGADTQYF. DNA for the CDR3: TGCGCCAGCAGCCAGCTCTTGGGGGGGGCAGATACGCAGTATTTT.

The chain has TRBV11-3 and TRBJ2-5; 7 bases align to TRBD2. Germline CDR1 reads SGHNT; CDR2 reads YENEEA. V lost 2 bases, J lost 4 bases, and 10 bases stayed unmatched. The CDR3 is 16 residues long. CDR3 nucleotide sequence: TGTGCCAGCAGCTTACGAGAGCGGGGTTCACGAGAGACCCAGTACTTC. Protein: CASSLRERGSRETQYF.

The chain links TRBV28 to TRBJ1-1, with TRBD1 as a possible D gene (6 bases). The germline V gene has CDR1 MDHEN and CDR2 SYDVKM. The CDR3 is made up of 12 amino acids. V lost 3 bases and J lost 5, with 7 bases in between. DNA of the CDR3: TGTGCCAGCAGTTTCCAGGGGACTGAAGCTTTCTTT. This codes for CASSFQGTEAFF.

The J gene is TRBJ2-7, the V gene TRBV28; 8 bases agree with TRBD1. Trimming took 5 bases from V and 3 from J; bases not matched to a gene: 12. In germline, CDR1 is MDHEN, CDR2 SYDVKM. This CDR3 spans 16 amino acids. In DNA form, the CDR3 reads TGTGCCAGCAGTCCGATGGGGACAGGCGACCTCTACGAGCAGTACTTC. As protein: CASSPMGTGDLYEQYF.

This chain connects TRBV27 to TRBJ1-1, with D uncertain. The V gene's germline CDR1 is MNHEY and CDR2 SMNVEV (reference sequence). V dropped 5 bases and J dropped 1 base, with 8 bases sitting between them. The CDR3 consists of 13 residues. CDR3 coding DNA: TGTGCCAGCAGTAACTCGGGGAACACTGAAGCTTTCTTT. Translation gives CASSNSGNTEAFF.

CDR3 bases: TGTGCCAGCAGGAAGGACAGGGTACTGAACACTGAAGCTTTCTTT. It translates to CASRKDRVLNTEAFF. The genes are TRBV7-2 and TRBJ1-1, with 8 bases fitting TRBD1. There are 15 residues in the CDR3. With V trimmed by 6 bases and J by 0 bases, 6 bases remained unmatched. Per the germline V gene, CDR1 is SGHTA and CDR2 is FQGNSA.

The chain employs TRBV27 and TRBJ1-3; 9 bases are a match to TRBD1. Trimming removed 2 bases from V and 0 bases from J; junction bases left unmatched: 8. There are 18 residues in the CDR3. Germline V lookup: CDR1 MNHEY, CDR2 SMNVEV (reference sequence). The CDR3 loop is CASSLRGTGNPSGNTIYF. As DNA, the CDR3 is TGTGCCAGCAGTTTACGGGGGACAGGGAACCCCTCTGGAAACACCATATATTTT.

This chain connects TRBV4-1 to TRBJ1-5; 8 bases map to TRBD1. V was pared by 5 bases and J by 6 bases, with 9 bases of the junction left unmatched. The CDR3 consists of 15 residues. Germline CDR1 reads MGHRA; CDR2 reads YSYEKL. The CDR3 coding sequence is TGCGCCAGCAGCTACCAACAGGGGGTCGGTCAGCCCCAGCATTTT. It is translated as CASSYQQGVGQPQHF.

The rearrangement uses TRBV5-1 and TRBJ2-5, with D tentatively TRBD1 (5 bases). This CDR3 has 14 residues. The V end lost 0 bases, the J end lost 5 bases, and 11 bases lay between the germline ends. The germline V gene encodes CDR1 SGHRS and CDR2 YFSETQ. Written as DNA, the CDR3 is TGCGCCAGCAGCTTGGCCTCAGGGTTGGAGACCCAGTACTTC. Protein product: CASSLASGLETQYF. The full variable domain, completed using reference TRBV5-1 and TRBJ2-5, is KAGVTQTPRYLIKTRGQQVTLSCSPISGHRSVSWYQQTPGQGLQFLFEYFSETQRNKGNFPGRFSGRQFSNSRSEMNVSTLELGDSALYLCASSLASGLETQYFGPGTRLLVL.

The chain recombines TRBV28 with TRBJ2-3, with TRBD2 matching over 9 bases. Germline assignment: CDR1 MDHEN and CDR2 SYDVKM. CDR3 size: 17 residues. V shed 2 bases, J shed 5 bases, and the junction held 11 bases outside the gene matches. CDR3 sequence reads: CASSLQGGGAVIDTQYF. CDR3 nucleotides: TGTGCCAGCAGTTTACAGGGCGGGGGGGCAGTTATAGATACGCAGTATTTT.

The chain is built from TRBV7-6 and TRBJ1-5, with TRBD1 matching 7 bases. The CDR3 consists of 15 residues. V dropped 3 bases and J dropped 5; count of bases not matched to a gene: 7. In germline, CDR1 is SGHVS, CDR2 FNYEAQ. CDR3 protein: CASSFTEGAYQPQHF. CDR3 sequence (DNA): TGTGCCAGCAGCTTCACAGAGGGGGCTTATCAGCCCCAGCATTTT.

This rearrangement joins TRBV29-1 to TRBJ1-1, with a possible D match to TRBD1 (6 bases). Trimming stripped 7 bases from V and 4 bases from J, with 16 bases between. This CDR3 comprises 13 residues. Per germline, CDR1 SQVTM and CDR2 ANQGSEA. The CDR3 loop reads CSADGGFGTEAFF. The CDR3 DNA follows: TGCAGCGCCGATGGGGGCTTCGGCACTGAAGCTTTCTTT. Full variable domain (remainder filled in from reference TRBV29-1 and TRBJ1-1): SAVISQKPSRDICQRGTSLTIQCQVDSQVTMMFWYRQQPGQSLTLIATANQGSEATYESGFVIDKFPISRPNLTFSTLTVSNMSPEDSSIYLCSADGGFGTEAFFGQGTRLTVV.

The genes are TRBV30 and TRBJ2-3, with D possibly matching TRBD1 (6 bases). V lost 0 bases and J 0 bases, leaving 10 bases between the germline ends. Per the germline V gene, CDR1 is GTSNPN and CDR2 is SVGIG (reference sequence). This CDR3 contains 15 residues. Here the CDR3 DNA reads TGTGCCTGGAGTGTCCAGGGGATTAGCACAGATACGCAGTATTTT. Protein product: CAWSVQGISTDTQYF.

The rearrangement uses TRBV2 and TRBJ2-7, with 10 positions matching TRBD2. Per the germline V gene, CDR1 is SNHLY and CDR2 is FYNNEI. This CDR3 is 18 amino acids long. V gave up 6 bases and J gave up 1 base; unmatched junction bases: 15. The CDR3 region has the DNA TGTGCCAGCAGCGGAGGACCTAGCGGGGGCCTAAGATCCTACGAGCAGTACTTC. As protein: CASSGGPSGGLRSYEQYF. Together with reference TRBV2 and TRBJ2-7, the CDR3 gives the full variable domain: EPEVTQTPSHQVTQMGQEVILRCVPISNHLYFYWYRQILGQKVEFLVSFYNNEISEKSEIFDDQFSVERPDGSNFTLKIRSTKLEDSAMYFCASSGGPSGGLRSYEQYFGPGTRLTVT.

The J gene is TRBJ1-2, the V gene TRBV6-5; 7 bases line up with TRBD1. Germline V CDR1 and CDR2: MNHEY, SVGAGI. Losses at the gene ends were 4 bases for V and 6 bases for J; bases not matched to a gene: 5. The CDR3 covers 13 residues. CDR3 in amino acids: CASSSWTGHGYTF. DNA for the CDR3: TGTGCCAGCAGTTCTTGGACAGGACATGGCTACACCTTC.

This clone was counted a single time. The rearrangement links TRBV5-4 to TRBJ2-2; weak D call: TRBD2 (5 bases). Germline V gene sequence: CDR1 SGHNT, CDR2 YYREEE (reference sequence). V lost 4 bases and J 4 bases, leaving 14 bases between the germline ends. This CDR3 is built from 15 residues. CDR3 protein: CASSLGWGVTGELFF. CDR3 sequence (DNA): TGTGCCAGCAGCCTCGGGTGGGGAGTCACCGGGGAGCTGTTTTTT.

CDR3 region: CASSIQPTGAYEQYF. CDR3 nucleotide sequence: TGTGCCAGTAGTATCCAACCCACCGGGGCCTACGAGCAGTACTTC. The chain has TRBV19 and TRBJ2-7, with a weak D call TRBD2 (5 bases). Germline V lookup: CDR1 LNHDA, CDR2 SQIVND (reference sequence). Trimming stripped 3 bases from V and 2 bases from J, with 14 bases between. The CDR3 loop spans 15 amino acids.

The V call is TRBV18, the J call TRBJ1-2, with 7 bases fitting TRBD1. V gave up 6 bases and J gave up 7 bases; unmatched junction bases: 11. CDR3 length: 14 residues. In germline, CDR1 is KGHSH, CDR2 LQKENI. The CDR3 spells CASSPTQQGSGYTF. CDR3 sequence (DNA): TGTGCCAGCTCTCCTACTCAACAGGGGTCTGGCTACACCTTC.

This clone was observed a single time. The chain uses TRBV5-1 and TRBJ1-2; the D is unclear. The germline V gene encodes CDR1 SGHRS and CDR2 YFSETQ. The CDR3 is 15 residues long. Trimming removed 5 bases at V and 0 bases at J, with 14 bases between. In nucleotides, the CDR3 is TGCGCCAGCAGACCAAGAGAGGGTCCTAACTATGGCTACACCTTC. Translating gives CASRPREGPNYGYTF.

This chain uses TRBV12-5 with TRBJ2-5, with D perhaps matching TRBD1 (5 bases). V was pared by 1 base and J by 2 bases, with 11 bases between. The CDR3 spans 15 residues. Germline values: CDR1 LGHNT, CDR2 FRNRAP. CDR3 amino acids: CASGLGGGRQETQYF. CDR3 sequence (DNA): TGTGCTAGTGGTTTGGGGGGCGGCAGGCAAGAGACCCAGTACTTC.

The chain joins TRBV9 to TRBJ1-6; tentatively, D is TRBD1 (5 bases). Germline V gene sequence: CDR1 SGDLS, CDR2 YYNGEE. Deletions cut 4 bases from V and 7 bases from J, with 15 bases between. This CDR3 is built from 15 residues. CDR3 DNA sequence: TGTGCCAGCAGCCCCCGCGGGGCTGAGAATTCACCCCTCCACTTT. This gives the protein CASSPRGAENSPLHF. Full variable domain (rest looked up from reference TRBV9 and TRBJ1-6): DSGVTQTPKHLITATGQRVTLRCSPRSGDLSVYWYQQSLDQGLQFLIQYYNGEERAKGNILERFSAQQFPDLHSELNLSSLELGDSALYFCASSPRGAENSPLHFGNGTRLTVT.

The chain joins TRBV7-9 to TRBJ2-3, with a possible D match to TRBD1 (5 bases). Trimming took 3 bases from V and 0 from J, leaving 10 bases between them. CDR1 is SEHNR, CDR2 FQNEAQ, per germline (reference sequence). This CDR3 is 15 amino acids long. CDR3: CASSLRQTSTDTQYF. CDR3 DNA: TGTGCCAGCAGCTTGCGACAGACTAGCACAGATACGCAGTATTTT.

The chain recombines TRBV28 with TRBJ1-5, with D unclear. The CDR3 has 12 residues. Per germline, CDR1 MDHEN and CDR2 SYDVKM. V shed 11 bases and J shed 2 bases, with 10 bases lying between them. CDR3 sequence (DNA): TGTGCCGTCGCGAGGGGCAATCAGCCCCAGCATTTT. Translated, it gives CAVARGNQPQHF.

CDR3 DNA sequence: TGTGCCAGCAGCTTAGGAGCTCTTGCGGGGGAGCAGTACTTC. It yields the protein CASSLGALAGEQYF. This chain uses TRBV7-2 with TRBJ2-7, with D perhaps TRBD2 (6 bases). Germline CDR1 SGHTA, CDR2 FQGNSA. Trimming pared 1 base from V and 7 bases from J, leaving 14 bases between. This CDR3 region has 14 residues. Combining the CDR3 with reference TRBV7-2 and TRBJ2-7 gives the whole variable domain GAGVSQSPSNKVTEKGKDVELRCDPISGHTALYWYRQSLGQGLEFLIYFQGNSAPDKSGLPSDRFSAERTGGSVSTLTIQRTQQEDSAVYLCASSLGALAGEQYFGPGTRLTVT.

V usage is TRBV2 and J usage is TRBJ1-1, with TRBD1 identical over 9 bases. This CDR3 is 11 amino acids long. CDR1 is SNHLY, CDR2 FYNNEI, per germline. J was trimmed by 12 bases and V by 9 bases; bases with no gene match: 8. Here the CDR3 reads CARLTGGLTFF. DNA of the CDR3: TGTGCCAGGTTAACAGGGGGCTTGACTTTCTTT.